Listed below are T cell receptor beta chains from one sample, sequenced in a study of CDR3 diversity in severe acne. Each CDR3 protein gets one entry after TCRdb re-called the PCR reads with MiXCR. The sample consists of tens of thousands of distinct CDR3 sequences, 51% of them appearing once. Input material: blood. The receptors derive from a male donor in good health, without acne. Both conserved end residues are part of each CDR3. A D gene is named only where the DNA matches it firmly. The size entry is marked missing in some rows and otherwise reads once, few, many or a size class.

CDR3 DNA: TGCAGTGCTAGAGATGGGACTAGCGGGAGTCGAGGGCAGTATTTT
CDR3 protein: CSARDGTSGSRGQYF
V gene: TRBV20-1
J gene: TRBJ2-3
CDR3 length: 15
clone size: NA
D gene: TRBD2

CDR3 DNA: TGTGCCAGCAGCTTAGCGTACGGGGCACGAGAGACCCAGTACTTC
CDR3 protein: CASSLAYGARETQYF
V gene: TRBV7-6
J gene: TRBJ2-5
CDR3 length: 15
clone size: medium-sized
D gene: NA

CDR3 DNA: TGTGCCAGCAGCTTCCAGTGGAACACTGAAGCTTTCTTT
CDR3 protein: CASSFQWNTEAFF
V gene: TRBV5-4
J gene: TRBJ1-1
CDR3 length: 13
clone size: NA
D gene: NA

CDR3 DNA: TGCGCCAGCACCCTAGGGACAGGGGAGTCAGCTGGAAACACCATATATTTT
CDR3 protein: CASTLGTGESAGNTIYF
V gene: TRBV10-1
J gene: TRBJ1-3
CDR3 length: 17
clone size: once
D gene: TRBD1

CDR3 DNA: TGCAGTGCTAGTGCTAGCGGGAGTGATGAGCAGTTCTTC
CDR3 protein: CSASASGSDEQFF
V gene: TRBV20-1
J gene: TRBJ2-1
CDR3 length: 13
clone size: NA
D gene: TRBD2

CDR3 DNA: TGCGCCAGCAGCTTGCACTCGAAAGAGACCCAGTACTTC
CDR3 protein: CASSLHSKETQYF
V gene: TRBV5-1
J gene: TRBJ2-5
CDR3 length: 13
clone size: NA
D gene: NA

CDR3 DNA: TGTGCCAGTAGTATCCCGGGAGGGCCTGCCGGGGAGCTGTTTTTT
CDR3 protein: CASSIPGGPAGELFF
V gene: TRBV19
J gene: TRBJ2-2
CDR3 length: 15
clone size: many
D gene: TRBD2

CDR3 DNA: TGTGCCAGTAGTATAGGTAACCGGGCTAGCACAGATACGCAGTATTTT
CDR3 protein: CASSIGNRASTDTQYF
V gene: TRBV19
J gene: TRBJ2-3
CDR3 length: 16
clone size: many
D gene: NA

CDR3 DNA: TGCAGTGCCCCAAACCAGTACTTC
CDR3 protein: CSAPNQYF
V gene: TRBV20-1
J gene: TRBJ2-5
CDR3 length: 8
clone size: NA
D gene: NA

CDR3 DNA: TGTGCCAGCAGCCAGGCATATGGAAACACCATATATTTT
CDR3 protein: CASSQAYGNTIYF
V gene: TRBV14
J gene: TRBJ1-3
CDR3 length: 13
clone size: once
D gene: NA

CDR3 DNA: TGTGCCAGCAGCATTGGACAGGGATTTTTT
CDR3 protein: CASSIGQGFF
V gene: TRBV11-2
J gene: TRBJ2-1
CDR3 length: 10
clone size: NA
D gene: TRBD1

CDR3 DNA: TGTGCCAGCAGTCCAGCGGGAGGCCTCCCCTACGAGCAGTACTTC
CDR3 protein: CASSPAGGLPYEQYF
V gene: TRBV6-4
J gene: TRBJ2-7
CDR3 length: 15
clone size: NA
D gene: TRBD2

CDR3 DNA: TGCAGTGCCAGCACCGGGACAGGGTTCTACGAGCAGTACTTC
CDR3 protein: CSASTGTGFYEQYF
V gene: TRBV20-1
J gene: TRBJ2-7
CDR3 length: 14
clone size: NA
D gene: TRBD1

CDR3 DNA: TGTGCCAGCAGGGAACCGCGGGACGTAGAGCGTCTGGAGAACTATGGCTACACCTTC
CDR3 protein: CASREPRDVERLENYGYTF
V gene: TRBV6-8
J gene: TRBJ1-2
CDR3 length: 19
clone size: many
D gene: NA

CDR3 DNA: TGTGCCACCCACCCGGGACAGGGAGGGACCGGGGAGCTGTTTTTT
CDR3 protein: CATHPGQGGTGELFF
V gene: TRBV24-1
J gene: TRBJ2-2
CDR3 length: 15
clone size: many
D gene: TRBD1

CDR3 DNA: TGTGCCAGCAGCCTCGGACAGGGTGGTGGAAACACCATATATTTT
CDR3 protein: CASSLGQGGGNTIYF
V gene: TRBV5-8
J gene: TRBJ1-3
CDR3 length: 15
clone size: NA
D gene: TRBD1

CDR3 DNA: TGTGCCAGTAGTATAGGTGGGCAGAACACCGGGGAGCTGTTTTTT
CDR3 protein: CASSIGGQNTGELFF
V gene: TRBV19
J gene: TRBJ2-2
CDR3 length: 15
clone size: NA
D gene: NA

CDR3 DNA: TGTGCCAGCAGCGCCGACAGGGACACCTTC
CDR3 protein: CASSADRDTF
V gene: TRBV9
J gene: TRBJ1-2
CDR3 length: 10
clone size: NA
D gene: TRBD1

CDR3 DNA: TGTGCCACCGGCAGAGGTAGGGGGGAGAACGAGCAGTACTTC
CDR3 protein: CATGRGRGENEQYF
V gene: TRBV15
J gene: TRBJ2-7
CDR3 length: 14
clone size: NA
D gene: NA

CDR3 DNA: TGTGCCACCAGTGATTTGGGGACACACTCCTACGAGCAGTACTTC
CDR3 protein: CATSDLGTHSYEQYF
V gene: TRBV24-1
J gene: TRBJ2-7
CDR3 length: 15
clone size: NA
D gene: NA

CDR3 DNA: TGTGCCAGCAGTTTAGGGTACAGGGGGGATCAGCCCCAGCATTTT
CDR3 protein: CASSLGYRGDQPQHF
V gene: TRBV12-3/TRBV12-4
J gene: TRBJ1-5
CDR3 length: 15
clone size: many
D gene: TRBD1

CDR3 DNA: TGTGCCAGCAGCCTAAGAGATGAGCAGTTCTTC
CDR3 protein: CASSLRDEQFF
V gene: TRBV3-1
J gene: TRBJ2-1
CDR3 length: 11
clone size: many
D gene: NA

CDR3 DNA: TGTGCCAGCAGTGAATTGGACAGGGGCCTTCCCTCCCCCCTCCACTTC
CDR3 protein: CASSELDRGLPSPLHF
V gene: TRBV6-1
J gene: TRBJ2-7
CDR3 length: 16
clone size: NA
D gene: TRBD1

CDR3 DNA: TGCGCCAGCAGCGAACCGACTTTC
CDR3 protein: CASSEPTF
V gene: TRBV5-1
J gene: TRBJ2-6
CDR3 length: 8
clone size: NA
D gene: NA

CDR3 DNA: TGCAGCGCGCGGAAAAACCTAGCGGGGTCATACGAGCAGTACTTC
CDR3 protein: CSARKNLAGSYEQYF
V gene: TRBV29-1
J gene: TRBJ2-7
CDR3 length: 15
clone size: NA
D gene: TRBD2

CDR3 DNA: TGTGCCAGCAGCCGGGGGGGGGCCACCTACAATGAGCAGTTCTTC
CDR3 protein: CASSRGGATYNEQFF
V gene: TRBV7-9
J gene: TRBJ2-1
CDR3 length: 15
clone size: NA
D gene: TRBD2

CDR3 DNA: TGTGCCAGCAGTTTGGGCACTTACTACGAGCAGTACTTC
CDR3 protein: CASSLGTYYEQYF
V gene: TRBV12-3/TRBV12-4
J gene: TRBJ2-7
CDR3 length: 13
clone size: NA
D gene: NA

CDR3 DNA: TGCAGTGCTAGAGGGACAGGGTCCGGCACTGAAGCTTTCTTT
CDR3 protein: CSARGTGSGTEAFF
V gene: TRBV20-1
J gene: TRBJ1-1
CDR3 length: 14
clone size: many
D gene: TRBD1

CDR3 DNA: TGTGCCAGCAGCTTAGTGTATTCTAACTATGGCTACACCTTC
CDR3 protein: CASSLVYSNYGYTF
V gene: TRBV7-2
J gene: TRBJ1-2
CDR3 length: 14
clone size: NA
D gene: NA

CDR3 DNA: TGTGCCAGCAGACAACTAGCGGGGACCCCCGATACGCAGTATTTT
CDR3 protein: CASRQLAGTPDTQYF
V gene: TRBV3-1
J gene: TRBJ2-3
CDR3 length: 15
clone size: many
D gene: TRBD2

CDR3 DNA: TGCGCCAGCAGCCAACCAACCACCGCAGGGACCAACTATGGCTACACCTTC
CDR3 protein: CASSQPTTAGTNYGYTF
V gene: TRBV25-1
J gene: TRBJ1-2
CDR3 length: 17
clone size: NA
D gene: NA

CDR3 DNA: TGTGCCAGCAGCTTGGATGTAGGGACCTCCGTTTATGGCTACACCTTC
CDR3 protein: CASSLDVGTSVYGYTF
V gene: TRBV13
J gene: TRBJ1-2
CDR3 length: 16
clone size: NA
D gene: NA

CDR3 DNA: TGCAGTTCAAATCCCACGGCTAACACTGAAGCTTTCTTT
CDR3 protein: CSSNPTANTEAFF
V gene: TRBV29-1
J gene: TRBJ1-1
CDR3 length: 13
clone size: few
D gene: NA

CDR3 DNA: TGCGTCAGCAGCCGTAAAGGGACAGACGGAATATTATACGAGCAGTACTTC
CDR3 protein: CVSSRKGTDGILYEQYF
V gene: TRBV5-1
J gene: TRBJ2-7
CDR3 length: 17
clone size: few
D gene: TRBD1

CDR3 DNA: TGTGCCAGCAACGGAGGGGTCCGCACCGGGGAGCTGTTTTTT
CDR3 protein: CASNGGVRTGELFF
V gene: TRBV12-3/TRBV12-4
J gene: TRBJ2-2
CDR3 length: 14
clone size: many
D gene: NA

CDR3 DNA: TGTGCCACCCTTCGACAGGGGTCAGATGGCTACACCTTC
CDR3 protein: CATLRQGSDGYTF
V gene: TRBV10-3
J gene: TRBJ1-2
CDR3 length: 13
clone size: NA
D gene: TRBD1

CDR3 DNA: TGCGCCAGCAGCTACGGGACATTGGATTCACCCCTCCACTTT
CDR3 protein: CASSYGTLDSPLHF
V gene: TRBV5-1
J gene: TRBJ1-6
CDR3 length: 14
clone size: few
D gene: NA

CDR3 DNA: TGTGCCAGCAGGACCGGGACAGCGGACACTGAAGCTTTCTTT
CDR3 protein: CASRTGTADTEAFF
V gene: TRBV5-4
J gene: TRBJ1-1
CDR3 length: 14
clone size: NA
D gene: TRBD1

CDR3 DNA: TGCAGTGCTATTAAAGCGGGGATAAGAAAACAACAAGAGACCCAGTACTTC
CDR3 protein: CSAIKAGIRKQQETQYF
V gene: TRBV20-1
J gene: TRBJ2-5
CDR3 length: 17
clone size: NA
D gene: TRBD2